This T cell receptor (beta chain) was observed in a study of T cell clusters in autoimmune cytopenias. Study observations and caveats: A dominant lymphoma-associated repertoire apparently masked the cluster-lack signature in secondary cytopenia versus chronic lymphocytic leukemia. Active autoimmune hepatitis patients had approximately 3-fold fewer exclusive TRB clusters than healthy donors.

This CDR3 region has 16 residues. Germline CDR1 and CDR2: SGHKS and YYEKEE (reference sequence). This clonotype shows up as medium-sized by frequency. Its antigen is not identified. TRB was amplified by touch-down multiplex PCR, primer pools A and B combined. TCRdb re-analyzed the multiplex PCR reads; it lists each CDR3 protein once, without DNA. Its table lists about 5,000 distinct CDR3 sequences. About 37,500 genome equivalents of blood DNA were amplified for TRB. The rearrangement joins TRBV5-5 to TRBJ2-7; TCRdb names TRBD2, which stays unverified in the absence of DNA. Sequenced material: peripheral blood. The sequence was collected from a human donor with an autoimmune cytopenia or autoimmune hepatitis (not recorded which). CDR3: CASSLRSGGAFYEQYF.